The 29 T cell receptor beta chains below were found in one sample sequenced in a study of memory CD4+ T cells and cytomegalovirus serostatus. Sequencing used immunoSEQ multiplex PCR; TCRdb keeps in-frame clones, though not all of them. This sample carries around 44,000 clones, 76% of them seen once, and the ten largest clones take 6.4%. Single viable CD3+CD4+CD8-CD45RO+ cells were sorted as the memory CD4+ T cells. Specimen: memory CD4+ T cells from blood. All receptors come from an adult in good health and CMV-seronegative.

The rearrangement links TRBV28 to TRBJ2-2, with unresolved D. Germline V gene data show CDR1 as MDHEN and CDR2 as SYDVKM. V was shortened by 7 bases and J by 2 bases, with 5 bases between the two germline ends. The CDR3 runs to 12 residues. The CDR3 sequence is CASNRNTGELFF. The DNA of the CDR3 is TGTGCCAGCAATCGAAACACCGGGGAGCTGTTTTTT.

The J gene is TRBJ2-7, the V gene TRBV27; 9 bases map to TRBD1. The CDR3 consists of 15 residues. J was trimmed by 3 bases and V by 6 bases; bases with no gene match: 9. Per germline, CDR1 MNHEY and CDR2 SMNVEV (reference sequence). The CDR3 loop reads CASSLGGTGSYEQYF. The CDR3 region has the DNA TGTGCCAGCAGCCTAGGGGGGACAGGGAGCTACGAGCAGTACTTC.

The chain couples TRBV6-5 to TRBJ1-3; D is unclear. Germline values: CDR1 MNHEY, CDR2 SVGAGI. The CDR3 runs 14 residues. Between the trimmed V and J ends, which lost 10 bases and 0 bases, there was a span of 13 bases. The CDR3 protein is CATMRTASGNTIYF. CDR3 bases: TGTGCCACCATGCGGACGGCCTCTGGAAACACCATATATTTT.

The CDR3 spells CASSSGTQVSGNTIYF. For the CDR3, the DNA is TGTGCCAGCAGTTCCGGGACGCAAGTCTCTGGAAACACCATATATTTT. The chain recombines TRBV28 with TRBJ1-3; a weak D match, TRBD1 (5 bases). Per the germline V gene, CDR1 is MDHEN and CDR2 is SYDVKM. Deletions cut 4 bases from V and 0 bases from J, with 13 bases between. The CDR3 contains 16 residues.

This clone has only a few counts. V and J are TRBV27 and TRBJ2-3, with a tentative D call TRBD1 (5 bases). CDR3 length: 15 residues. Germline loops: CDR1 MNHEY, CDR2 SMNVEV (reference sequence). The ends were cut back, 6 bases at V and 0 bases at J, with 13 bases in the middle. CDR3 nucleotide sequence: TGTGCCAGCAGCCAACAGGACCCTAGCACAGATACGCAGTATTTT. Amino acid sequence: CASSQQDPSTDTQYF.

The chain recombines TRBV9 with TRBJ2-5, with D uncertain. V was pared by 4 bases and J by 3 bases, with 7 bases between. The CDR3 runs 12 residues. CDR1 and CDR2 (germline): SGDLS, YYNGEE. CDR3 bases: TGTGCCAGCAGCTTGGCAGAAGAGACCCAGTACTTC. Translating gives CASSLAEETQYF.

The J gene is TRBJ2-7, the V gene TRBV7-8; D not certain. The CDR3 length is 11 residues. The V end lost 4 bases, the J end lost 4 bases, and 5 bases lay between the germline ends. Germline V gene sequence: CDR1 SGHVS, CDR2 FQNEAQ. CDR3 sequence: CASSSRYEQYF. The CDR3 region has the DNA TGTGCCAGCAGCTCAAGGTACGAGCAGTACTTC.

The genes are TRBV11-1 and TRBJ2-3, with 10 bases that match TRBD2. The V and J ends lost 8 bases and 5 bases, in that order; junction bases with no gene match: 7. CDR3 length equals 14 residues. CDR1 is SGHAT and CDR2 is FQDESV in the germline V gene (reference sequence). The CDR3 loop is CASGQREGRDTQYF. For the CDR3, the DNA is TGTGCCAGCGGCCAGCGGGAGGGCAGAGATACGCAGTATTTT. The whole variable domain, filled in from reference TRBV11-1 and TRBJ2-3, reads EAEVAQSPRYKITEKSQAVAFWCDPISGHATLYWYRQILGQGPELLVQFQDESVVDDSQLPKDRFSAERLKGVDSTLKIQPAELGDSAMYLCASGQREGRDTQYFGPGTRLTVL.

The rearrangement uses TRBV19 and TRBJ2-5, with a tentative D call TRBD1 (5 bases). In germline, CDR1 is LNHDA, CDR2 SQIVND (reference sequence). V was shortened by 3 bases and J by 4 bases, with 9 bases between the two germline ends. The CDR3 has 13 residues. CDR3 bases: TGTGCCAGTAGTATCGGCAGGGTAGAGACCCAGTACTTC. This encodes CASSIGRVETQYF.

The chain employs TRBV7-2 and TRBJ2-3; 11 bases match TRBD2. Trimming at V came to 0 bases and at J to 0 bases, leaving 14 bases not matched to a gene. CDR1 is SGHTA, CDR2 FQGNSA, per germline. The CDR3 is 21 amino acids. CDR3 amino acids: CASSLALDFGLAGDSTDTQYF. CDR3 DNA: TGTGCCAGCAGCTTAGCATTGGACTTCGGACTAGCGGGTGATAGCACAGATACGCAGTATTTT. The full variable domain, completed using reference TRBV7-2 and TRBJ2-3, is GAGVSQSPSNKVTEKGKDVELRCDPISGHTALYWYRQSLGQGLEFLIYFQGNSAPDKSGLPSDRFSAERTGGSVSTLTIQRTQQEDSAVYLCASSLALDFGLAGDSTDTQYFGPGTRLTVL.

The rearrangement uses TRBV6-6 and TRBJ1-2, with TRBD1 identical over 8 bases. V dropped 2 bases and J dropped 6; count of bases not matched to a gene: 5. CDR1 is MNHNY and CDR2 is SVGAGI in the germline V gene (reference sequence). The CDR3 is 14 amino acids. The CDR3 nucleotides read TGTGCCAGCAGTTACGGACAGGGTGGACATGGCTACACCTTC. It specifies CASSYGQGGHGYTF.

The chain combines TRBV2 with TRBJ2-1; D remains ambiguous. The CDR3 is 15 amino acids. V lost 3 bases, J lost 9 bases, and 18 bases lay in between. Germline CDR1 and CDR2: SNHLY and FYNNEI. CDR3 residues: CASSEMEQSSSEQFF. CDR3 DNA: TGTGCCAGCAGTGAGATGGAACAGTCTAGTAGTGAGCAGTTCTTC.

The chain recombines TRBV4-1 with TRBJ2-3; D gene ambiguous. Trimming pared 8 bases from V and 6 bases from J, leaving 18 bases between. Germline V gives CDR1 MGHRA, CDR2 YSYEKL. The CDR3 runs 14 residues. The CDR3 nucleotides are TGCGCCAGCCTGGACCTATTCTCTGCGGATACGCAGTATTTT. It encodes CASLDLFSADTQYF.

This chain's CDR3 is CASSRTDLGLCEQYF. The CDR3 DNA reads as TGTGCCAGCAGCCGAACGGACCTGGGTCTGTGCGAGCAGTACTTC. The chain uses TRBV21-1 and TRBJ2-7. TRBV21-1 is termed a pseudogene. There are 15 residues in the CDR3.

The rearrangement joins TRBV2 to TRBJ2-5; D might be TRBD1 or TRBD2, each matching 5 bases. The CDR3 extends over 13 amino acids. Germline values: CDR1 SNHLY, CDR2 FYNNEI. V was pared by 7 bases and J by 3 bases, with 12 bases between. For the CDR3, the DNA is TGTGCCAGCATGAAGGGGACCAAAGAGACCCAGTACTTC. Its translation is CASMKGTKETQYF.

The rearrangement uses TRBV10-2 and TRBJ1-3; tentatively, D is TRBD1 (6 bases). This CDR3 is 16 amino acids long. Trimming left V 5 bases short and J 0 bases short, with 14 bases between. CDR1 and CDR2 from the germline V gene are WSHSY and SAAADI. CDR3 sequence reads: CASSTEGGSSGNTIYF. CDR3 coding DNA: TGCGCCAGCAGTACCGAAGGGGGAAGCTCTGGAAACACCATATATTTT.

This clone was seen just once. The chain has TRBV7-9 and TRBJ1-2; D gene ambiguous. The CDR3 consists of 15 residues. CDR1 is SEHNR and CDR2 is FQNEAQ in the germline V gene (reference sequence). Trimming shortened V by 3 bases and J by 0 bases, and 11 bases separated the two germline ends. The CDR3 protein is CASSFPAGSNYGYTF. The CDR3 DNA is TGTGCCAGCAGCTTCCCCGCAGGTTCTAACTATGGCTACACCTTC.

In the case of this clone: The junction departs from the called germline gene at one end, perhaps through a read error. The V gene is TRBV2, the J gene TRBJ2-7, with TRBD1 matching 7 bases. The germline V gene encodes CDR1 SNHLY and CDR2 FYNNEI. The CDR3 loop spans 14 amino acids. CDR3 residues: CASRTEVTGSLGDF. The DNA of the CDR3 is TGTGCCAGCAGAACAGAGGTGACAGGGAGTCTGGGGGACTTC.

The V and J genes are TRBV27 and TRBJ2-7; TRBD1 aligns across 8 bases. The CDR3 has 14 residues. The trim removed 5 bases at V and 4 bases at J, leaving 7 bases unmatched. CDR1 MNHEY and CDR2 SMNVEV come from the germline V gene (reference sequence). The CDR3 reads CASSPLDRAYEQYF. CDR3 coding DNA: TGTGCCAGCAGTCCTCTGGACAGGGCATACGAGCAGTACTTC.

J is TRBJ2-2 and V is TRBV11-3; D is unclear. V was trimmed by 5 bases and J by 3 bases, leaving 7 bases between them. CDR1 and CDR2 (germline): SGHNT, YENEEA. The CDR3 has 13 residues. The CDR3 nucleotides are TGTGCCAGCAGCCTCCCCGACACCGGGGAGCTGTTTTTT. The encoded protein is CASSLPDTGELFF. Looking up the rest from reference TRBV11-3 and TRBJ2-2 gives the full variable domain: EAGVVQSPRYKIIEKKQPVAFWCNPISGHNTLYWYLQNLGQGPELLIRYENEEAVDDSQLPKDRFSAERLKGVDSTLKIQPAELGDSAVYLCASSLPDTGELFFGEGSRLTVL.

Only a few counts were recorded for this clone. This sequence joins TRBV13 and TRBJ1-1; D is unclear. Germline V gene data show CDR1 as PRHDT and CDR2 as FYEKMQ (reference sequence). CDR3 size: 11 residues. V lost 1 base and J lost 8, with 5 bases in between. The CDR3 reads CASSLAPEAFF. The CDR3 DNA sequence: TGTGCCAGCAGCTTAGCTCCCGAAGCTTTCTTT.

J is TRBJ2-6 and V is TRBV28; 7 nucleotides line up with TRBD1. V trimming: 4 bases; J trimming: 7 bases; junction bases outside the gene matches: 10. Germline assignment: CDR1 MDHEN and CDR2 SYDVKM. The CDR3 consists of 16 residues. The CDR3 region has the DNA TGTGCCAGCAGTTCGTCCGGGACAGCTAGTGCCAACGTCCTGACTTTC. Translating it yields CASSSSGTASANVLTF.

V usage is TRBV7-5 and J usage is TRBJ2-7; whether TRBD2, the table's D call, matches the DNA was not checked. TRBV7-5 is noted as a pseudogene. The length of the CDR3 is 16 residues. CDR3: CARSLIGLARRYEQYF. CDR3 nucleotides: TGTGCCAGAAGCTTAATTGGACTAGCTAGAAGATACGAGCAGTACTTC.

This clone appeared a few times. The rearrangement links TRBV11-1 to TRBJ1-1, with D hard to call. This CDR3 is built from 13 residues. Trimming stripped 6 bases from V and 8 bases from J, with 16 bases between. CDR1 SGHAT and CDR2 FQDESV come from the germline V gene (reference sequence). The CDR3 spells CASRRRFGREAFF. CDR3 nucleotides: TGTGCCAGCAGACGACGGTTTGGGAGAGAAGCTTTCTTT.

Turning to this clone: One base away lies a much larger clone, so this may be a sequencing read error. Additional DNA sequences in this sample encode the identical CDR3. The chain has TRBV4-2 and TRBJ2-1; 8 nucleotides match TRBD2. Germline V gives CDR1 LGHNA, CDR2 YNFKEQ. This CDR3 is built from 15 residues. With 4 bases clipped from V and 9 bases from J, the junction kept 11 bases outside the gene matches. CDR3 in amino acids: CASSPILAGGPEQFF. The CDR3 DNA reads as TGTGCCAGCAGCCCGATATTGGCGGGAGGACCTGAGCAGTTCTTC.

The chain uses TRBV11-2 and TRBJ2-7; 7 bases agree with TRBD2. J lost 5 bases, V lost 0 bases, and 7 bases had no gene match. The CDR3 totals 15 residues. Germline CDR1 reads SGHAT; CDR2 reads FQNNGV. The CDR3, as DNA: TGTGCCAGCAGCTTAGAACGGCGGGAGTTCGACGAGCAGTACTTC. The encoded protein is CASSLERREFDEQYF.

This clone was counted between two and nine times. The CDR3 protein is CASSQEGRANYEQYF. The CDR3 coding sequence is TGTGCCAGCAGCCAAGAGGGCAGGGCAAACTACGAGCAGTACTTC. The genes are TRBV28 and TRBJ2-7; D tentatively reads TRBD1 or TRBD2 (5 bases each). The CDR3 spans 15 residues. Deletions cut 6 bases from V and 3 bases from J, with 18 bases between. CDR1 and CDR2 from the germline V gene are MDHEN and SYDVKM. Looking up the rest from reference TRBV28 and TRBJ2-7 gives the full variable domain: DVKVTQSSRYLVKRTGEKVFLECVQDMDHENMFWYRQDPGLGLRLIYFSYDVKMKEKGDIPEGYSVSREKKERFSLILESASTNQTSMYLCASSQEGRANYEQYFGPGTRLTVT.

The V and J genes are TRBV28 and TRBJ2-3; 14 bases agree with TRBD2. The CDR3 has 15 amino acids. The J segment lost 5 bases and the V segment lost 6 bases, leaving 4 bases of the junction unmatched. Germline CDR1 reads MDHEN; CDR2 reads SYDVKM. CDR3 region: CASSSGLAGVDTQYF. CDR3 nucleotide sequence: TGTGCCAGCAGCTCGGGACTAGCGGGAGTAGATACGCAGTATTTT.

The chain joins TRBV5-6 to TRBJ2-3; 14 bases are a match to TRBD2. Germline V CDR1 and CDR2: SGHDT, YYEEEE. This CDR3 is 15 amino acids long. With 4 bases clipped from V and 6 bases from J, the junction kept 4 bases outside the gene matches. CDR3 protein: CASSPGTSGSDTQYF. CDR3 coding DNA: TGTGCCAGCAGCCCGGGGACTAGCGGGAGTGATACGCAGTATTTT.